This record looks at one TCR beta chain sequence and its context. Its antigen is unknown. The data were produced by immunoSEQ multiplex PCR, yet TCRdb's version contains in-frame clones alone and is incomplete. The sample lists around 250,000 clones; under 75% were seen once. Per germline, CDR1 SEHNR and CDR2 FQNEAQ (reference sequence). This CDR3 has 14 residues. Trimming took 1 base from V and 0 from J, leaving 6 bases between them. This sample stems from a study of cytotoxic CD8 clonotypes in ibrutinib-treated CLL. As for the study in general: The patients, about a dozen relapsed/refractory and about 14 treatment-naive, included about 18 who were IGHV unmutated.

Study conclusions and caveats: Clonality went up at the time of ibrutinib response, stayed stable in sustained remission, and later dropped back toward its baseline level at progression.

Cryopreserved PBMCs provided around 2 micrograms of genomic DNA for the TCR beta libraries. The material was PBMCs, obtained after 24 months of ibrutinib treatment. This rearrangement joins TRBV7-9 to TRBJ1-2, with D uncertain. This clonotype originated in a human donor with chronic lymphocytic leukemia. The CDR3 DNA sequence: TGTGCCAGCAGCTTAGAAGATCCTAACTATGGCTACACCTTC. This encodes CASSLEDPNYGYTF.